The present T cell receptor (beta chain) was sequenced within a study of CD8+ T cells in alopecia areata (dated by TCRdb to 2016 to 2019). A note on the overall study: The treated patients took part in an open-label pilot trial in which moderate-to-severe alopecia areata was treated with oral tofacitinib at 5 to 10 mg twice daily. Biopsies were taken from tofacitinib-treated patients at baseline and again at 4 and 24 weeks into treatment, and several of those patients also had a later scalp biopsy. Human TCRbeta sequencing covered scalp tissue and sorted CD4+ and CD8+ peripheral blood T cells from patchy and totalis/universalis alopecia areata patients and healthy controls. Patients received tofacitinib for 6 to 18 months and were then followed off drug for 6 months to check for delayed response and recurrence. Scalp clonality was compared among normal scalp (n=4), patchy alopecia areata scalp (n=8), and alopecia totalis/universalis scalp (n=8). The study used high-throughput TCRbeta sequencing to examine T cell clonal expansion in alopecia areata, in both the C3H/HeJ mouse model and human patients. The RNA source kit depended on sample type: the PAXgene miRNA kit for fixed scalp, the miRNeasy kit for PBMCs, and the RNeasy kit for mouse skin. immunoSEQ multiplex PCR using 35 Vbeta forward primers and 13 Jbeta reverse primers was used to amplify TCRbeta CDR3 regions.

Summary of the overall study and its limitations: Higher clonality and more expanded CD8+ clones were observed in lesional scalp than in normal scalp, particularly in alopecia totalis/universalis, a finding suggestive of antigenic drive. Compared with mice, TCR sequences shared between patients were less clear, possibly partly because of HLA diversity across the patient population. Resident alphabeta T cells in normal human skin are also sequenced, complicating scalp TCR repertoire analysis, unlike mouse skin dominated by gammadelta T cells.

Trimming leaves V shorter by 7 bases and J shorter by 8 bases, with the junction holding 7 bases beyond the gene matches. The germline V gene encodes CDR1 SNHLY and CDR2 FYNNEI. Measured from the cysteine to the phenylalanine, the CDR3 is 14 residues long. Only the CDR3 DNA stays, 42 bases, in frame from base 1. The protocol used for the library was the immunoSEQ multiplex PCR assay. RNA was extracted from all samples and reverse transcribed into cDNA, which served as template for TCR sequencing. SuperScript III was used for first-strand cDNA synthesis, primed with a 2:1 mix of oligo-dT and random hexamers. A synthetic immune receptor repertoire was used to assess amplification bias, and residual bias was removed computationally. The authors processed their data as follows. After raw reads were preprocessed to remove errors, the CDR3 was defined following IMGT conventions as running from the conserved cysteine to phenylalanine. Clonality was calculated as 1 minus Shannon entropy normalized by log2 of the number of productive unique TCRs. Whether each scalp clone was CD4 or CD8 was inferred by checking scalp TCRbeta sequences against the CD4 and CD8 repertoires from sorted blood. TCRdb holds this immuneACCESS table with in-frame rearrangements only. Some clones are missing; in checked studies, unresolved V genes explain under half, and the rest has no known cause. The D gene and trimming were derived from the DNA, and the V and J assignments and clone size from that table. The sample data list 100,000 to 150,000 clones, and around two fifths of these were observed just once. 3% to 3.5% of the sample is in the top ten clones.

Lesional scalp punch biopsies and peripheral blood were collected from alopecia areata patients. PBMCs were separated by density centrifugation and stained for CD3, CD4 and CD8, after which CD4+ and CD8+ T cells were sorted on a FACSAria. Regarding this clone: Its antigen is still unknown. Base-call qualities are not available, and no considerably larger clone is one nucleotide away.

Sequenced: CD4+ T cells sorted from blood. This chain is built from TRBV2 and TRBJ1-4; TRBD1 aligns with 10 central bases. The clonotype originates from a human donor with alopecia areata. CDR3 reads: CASNPRDRGEKLFF. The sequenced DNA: TGTGCCAGCAACCCCCGGGACAGGGGCGAAAAACTGTTTTTT.